Sequencing of this T cell receptor (beta chain) was carried out in a study of blood T cell repertoires in COVID-19. The CDR3 consists of 13 residues. Per the germline V gene, CDR1 is PRHDT and CDR2 is FYEKMQ (reference sequence). The V end lost 5 bases, the J end lost 6 bases, and 13 bases lay between the germline ends. Contact with a PCR-confirmed or clinician-diagnosed COVID-19 case occurred within 2 weeks of entry. The protocol was immunoSEQ multiplex PCR, while the TCRdb copy is restricted to in-frame clones and leaves out a portion. Of fewer than 350,000 clones listed, 80% to 95% are singletons.

The V call is TRBV13, the J call TRBJ1-1; D may be TRBD1 (5 bases). Sequencing was done on a sample of PBMCs or T cells enriched from blood (not recorded which). The origin of this receptor is a middle-aged man who had been exposed to COVID-19. The CDR3: CASSAGGTAEAFF. CDR3 bases: TGTGCCAGCAGCGCGGGGGGGACGGCTGAAGCTTTCTTT. Full variable domain (rest looked up from reference TRBV13 and TRBJ1-1): AAGVIQSPRHLIKEKRETATLKCYPIPRHDTVYWYQQGPGQDPQFLISFYEKMQSDKGSIPDRFSAQQFSDYHSELNMSSLELGDSALYFCASSAGGTAEAFFGQGTRLTVV.